One and the same sample provided the 24 T cell receptor beta chains below, sequenced in a study of blood T cell repertoires in COVID-19. The repertoire was sequenced with immunoSEQ multiplex PCR; TCRdb's copy has only in-frame clones and lacks some. The profile shows some 530,000 clones, 70% to 90% of them singletons. Sequencing used peripheral blood. The receptors stem from a human donor in a cohort sampled during active COVID-19.

The chain joins TRBV15 to TRBJ2-6; no clear D. V lost 4 bases, J lost 0 bases, and 4 bases lay in between. Germline V CDR1 and CDR2: LNHNV, YYDKDF (reference sequence). CDR3 length: 14 amino acids. The CDR3 nucleotides read TGTGCCACCAGCACGTTCTCTGGGGCCAACGTCCTGACTTTC. It codes for CATSTFSGANVLTF.

This clone was seen more than once but under ten times. The chain recombines TRBV5-5 with TRBJ1-6, with D possibly being TRBD1 (6 bases). CDR1 and CDR2 from the germline V gene are SGHKS and YYEKEE (reference sequence). The CDR3 runs 15 residues. Trimming took off 0 bases at V and 5 bases at J, with 9 bases between the two ends. The CDR3 reads CASSLGRTDNSPLHF. CDR3 in DNA: TGTGCCAGCAGCTTGGGCCGGACAGATAATTCACCCCTCCACTTT.

The chain combines TRBV6-5 with TRBJ1-4, with 10 positions matching TRBD1. Germline V gives CDR1 MNHEY, CDR2 SVGAGI. This CDR3 has 13 residues. The trim removed 10 bases at V and 8 bases at J, leaving 7 bases unmatched. CDR3: CATSTGGREKLFF. The DNA for the CDR3 is TGTGCCACCTCGACAGGGGGCCGGGAAAAACTGTTTTTT.

This CDR3 reads CASSEGLAGGISDTQYF. The DNA of the CDR3 is TGTGCCAGCAGTGAAGGCCTAGCGGGAGGTATATCAGATACGCAGTATTTT. The chain uses TRBV2 and TRBJ2-3, with TRBD2 matching 11 bases. Per the germline V gene, CDR1 is SNHLY and CDR2 is FYNNEI. V shed 1 base, J shed 4 bases, and the junction held 7 bases outside the gene matches. The CDR3 runs to 17 residues. Complete variable domain (other parts from reference TRBV2 and TRBJ2-3): EPEVTQTPSHQVTQMGQEVILRCVPISNHLYFYWYRQILGQKVEFLVSFYNNEISEKSEIFDDQFSVERPDGSNFTLKIRSTKLEDSAMYFCASSEGLAGGISDTQYFGPGTRLTVL.

The V gene is TRBV10-3, the J gene TRBJ2-3, with D possibly being TRBD2 (5 bases). Trimming took 7 bases from V and 1 from J, leaving 15 bases between them. CDR3 size: 15 residues. CDR1 and CDR2 (germline): ENHRY, SYGVKD. CDR3 bases: TGTGCCATCACCAGGACCGAGGGAGGCACAGATACGCAGTATTTT. Translating it yields CAITRTEGGTDTQYF.

This clone showed up just once. Other DNA sequences in this specimen translate into the identical CDR3. V and J are TRBV30 and TRBJ1-2; D remains unclear. The V gene lost 1 base and the J gene lost 5 bases, with 8 bases spanning the gap. The length of the CDR3 is 12 residues. The V gene's germline CDR1 is GTSNPN and CDR2 SVGIG (reference sequence). In DNA form, the CDR3 reads TGTGCCTGGAGTGGAACCGGGTATGGCTACACCTTC. Protein: CAWSGTGYGYTF.

The CDR3 coding sequence is TGTGCCAGTAGTATAAGTAGCGGGAGACGCACCCAGTACTTC. Encoded protein: CASSISSGRRTQYF. The J gene is TRBJ2-5, the V gene TRBV19, with 9 bases fitting TRBD2. The germline V gene has CDR1 LNHDA and CDR2 SQIVND (reference sequence). The CDR3 is made up of 14 amino acids. The V segment lost 2 bases and the J segment 8 bases; nucleotides outside the gene matches: 6.

V is TRBV5-1 and J is TRBJ2-1; TRBD2 matches 12 bases. V gave up 2 bases and J gave up 6 bases; unmatched junction bases: 3. The CDR3 spans 15 residues. CDR1 is SGHRS, CDR2 YFSETQ, per germline. CDR3 DNA: TGCGCCAGCAGCTTCGGACTAGCGGGATCCAATGAGCAGTTCTTC. This encodes CASSFGLAGSNEQFF.

In nucleotides, the CDR3 is TGTGCCAGCAGTTCTGCAGGGCGACATGAGCAGTTCTTC. It specifies CASSSAGRHEQFF. The V gene is TRBV28, the J gene TRBJ2-1; possibly TRBD1 for D (5 bases). The CDR3 runs to 13 residues. The V gene's germline CDR1 is MDHEN and CDR2 SYDVKM. Trimming pared 4 bases from V and 8 bases from J, leaving 12 bases between.

The CDR3 DNA is TGTGCCAGTAGCCGAGACAGGGGATCGGAGACCCAGTACTTC. This translates into CASSRDRGSETQYF. The chain joins TRBV19 to TRBJ2-5, with TRBD1 matching over 8 bases. J lost 5 bases, V lost 6 bases, and 8 bases had no gene match. Germline assignment: CDR1 LNHDA and CDR2 SQIVND (reference sequence). This CDR3 is 14 amino acids long.

The V and J genes are TRBV6-6 and TRBJ1-2; perhaps TRBD1 as D (6 bases). The CDR3 sequence is 12 residues long. The germline V gene has CDR1 MNHNY and CDR2 SVGAGI (reference sequence). Between the trimmed V and J ends, which lost 10 bases and 2 bases, there was a span of 11 bases. The CDR3 is CAISDRNYGYTF. As DNA, the CDR3 is TGTGCCATCTCGGACAGAAACTATGGCTACACCTTC.

The chain employs TRBV20-1 and TRBJ1-2, with D possibly matching TRBD1 (5 bases). The V and J ends lost 3 bases and 3 bases respectively, with 14 bases between them. CDR1 and CDR2 (germline): DFQATT, SNEGSKA (reference sequence). The CDR3 is 14 residues long. Here the CDR3 reads CSASSESGDYGYTF. CDR3 coding DNA: TGCAGTGCTAGTAGTGAGTCGGGGGACTATGGCTACACCTTC.

The chain couples TRBV30 to TRBJ1-1; D call uncertain. The CDR3 runs to 13 residues. Trimming left V 8 bases short and J 1 base short, with 14 bases between. The germline gives CDR1 GTSNPN, CDR2 SVGIG (reference sequence). This CDR3 reads CAQHRDSNTEAFF. Written as DNA, the CDR3 is TGTGCCCAACACAGAGATTCGAACACTGAAGCTTTCTTT. Together with reference TRBV30 and TRBJ1-1, the CDR3 gives the full variable domain: SQTIHQWPATLVQPVGSPLSLECTVEGTSNPNLYWYRQAAGRGLQLLFYSVGIGQISSEVPQNLSASRPQDRQFILSSKKLLLSDSGFYLCAQHRDSNTEAFFGQGTRLTVV.

This rearrangement joins TRBV27 to TRBJ2-7; TRBD2 aligns across 12 bases. Germline-derived CDR1 and CDR2 are MNHEY and SMNVEV (reference sequence). The CDR3 is 15 amino acids. V shed 7 bases and J 7 bases; nucleotides not matched to a gene: 11. The CDR3: CASTTRLAGENEQYF. The CDR3 nucleotides are TGTGCCAGCACCACCCGACTAGCGGGAGAGAATGAGCAGTACTTC.

The chain combines TRBV4-3 with TRBJ1-2, with TRBD1 matching over 11 bases. V was pared by 4 bases and J by 0 bases, with 16 bases of the junction left unmatched. Germline V gives CDR1 LGHNA, CDR2 YSLEER. The CDR3 runs 20 residues. CDR3 in DNA: TGCGCCAGCAGCCCATATAAATCCGGGACAGGGGGAAGCGCTAACTATGGCTACACCTTC. Amino acid sequence: CASSPYKSGTGGSANYGYTF.

This chain links TRBV13 with TRBJ2-2, with 8 bases matching TRBD2. Germline V gene lookup returns CDR1 PRHDT and CDR2 FYEKMQ (reference sequence). V lost 1 base, J lost 3 bases, and 4 bases stayed unmatched. The CDR3 loop spans 16 amino acids. The CDR3 loop is CASSLANGRDTGELFF. In DNA form, the CDR3 reads TGTGCCAGCAGCTTAGCGAACGGGAGGGACACCGGGGAGCTGTTTTTT.

V usage is TRBV19 and J usage is TRBJ2-1, with TRBD2 matching over 10 bases. After removal of 1 base from V and 4 bases from J, the junction contained 4 bases not matched to a gene. The CDR3 runs 16 residues. CDR1 is LNHDA and CDR2 is SQIVND in the germline V gene (reference sequence). CDR3: CASSIGRAGGYNEQFF. DNA for the CDR3: TGTGCCAGTAGTATAGGGCGAGCGGGAGGGTACAATGAGCAGTTCTTC.

This CDR3 is CASSYTRDRGQMPQHF. CDR3 coding DNA: TGTGCCAGCAGTTACACCCGGGACAGGGGGCAGATGCCCCAGCATTTT. The rearrangement joins TRBV6-5 to TRBJ1-5, with 12 bases that match TRBD1. Germline assignment: CDR1 MNHEY and CDR2 SVGAGI. The CDR3 runs to 16 residues. J was trimmed by 9 bases and V by 2 bases; bases with no gene match: 8.

The chain couples TRBV7-3 to TRBJ1-1, with no clear D. V lost 5 bases and J 1 base, leaving 14 bases between the germline ends. This CDR3 comprises 15 residues. The germline V gene has CDR1 SGHTA and CDR2 FQGTGA. For the CDR3, the DNA is TGTGCCAGCAGCCCAATGGACTGGGGGAACACTGAAGCTTTCTTT. This encodes CASSPMDWGNTEAFF.

The chain employs TRBV23-1 and TRBJ2-5; D is ambiguous. TRBV23-1 is an ORF, and what it does is uncertain. The germline V and J ends were trimmed by 5 bases and 4 bases, with 11 bases remaining between them. The CDR3 has 13 residues. The CDR3 nucleotides read TGCGCCAGCAGTTCCCCCCCGGGAGAGACCCAGTACTTC. Its translation is CASSSPPGETQYF.

This chain links TRBV3-1 (or the pseudogene TRBV3-2) with TRBJ1-3; 9 bases align to TRBD1. CDR3 length: 17 amino acids. The V gene's germline CDR1 is LGHDT and CDR2 YNNKEL (reference sequence). Trimming removed 6 bases from V and 3 bases from J; junction bases left unmatched: 12. CDR3 nucleotides: TGTGCCAGCAGTTTTAGACAGGGGGAAGAGGGTGGAAACACCATATATTTT. Protein: CASSFRQGEEGGNTIYF.

The J gene is TRBJ2-6, the V gene TRBV6-6; D is unresolved. The CDR3 totals 13 residues. V was cut by 7 bases and J by 2 bases, with 6 bases left in between. Germline CDR1 and CDR2: MNHNY and SVGAGI (reference sequence). CDR3: CASKLPGANVLTF. DNA for the CDR3: TGTGCCAGCAAACTGCCTGGGGCCAACGTCCTGACTTTC.

The chain couples TRBV28 to TRBJ2-3; TRBD1 might be the D (6 bases). This CDR3 is 15 amino acids long. V was clipped by 4 bases and J by 4 bases, with 15 bases between them. Germline loops: CDR1 MDHEN, CDR2 SYDVKM. This CDR3 reads CASSSLNRASDTQYF. The CDR3 DNA follows: TGTGCCAGCAGTTCCTTGAACAGGGCATCAGATACGCAGTATTTT. The whole variable domain, filled in from reference TRBV28 and TRBJ2-3, reads DVKVTQSSRYLVKRTGEKVFLECVQDMDHENMFWYRQDPGLGLRLIYFSYDVKMKEKGDIPEGYSVSREKKERFSLILESASTNQTSMYLCASSSLNRASDTQYFGPGTRLTVL.

The rearrangement joins TRBV5-4 to TRBJ1-4; 7 bases map to TRBD1. Germline V gene lookup returns CDR1 SGHNT and CDR2 YYREEE (reference sequence). The junction had 9 bases not matched to a gene; V was cut back by 4 bases and J by 3 bases. The CDR3 is 16 amino acids. The CDR3 is CASSPQGGQSNEKLFF. Written as DNA, the CDR3 is TGTGCCAGCAGCCCCCAAGGGGGACAGTCTAATGAAAAACTGTTTTTT. Complete variable domain (other parts from reference TRBV5-4 and TRBJ1-4): ETGVTQSPTHLIKTRGQQVTLRCSSQSGHNTVSWYQQALGQGPQFIFQYYREEENGRGNFPPRFSGLQFPNYSSELNVNALELDDSALYLCASSPQGGQSNEKLFFGSGTQLSVL.